These 30 T cell receptor beta chains share one sample of origin, sequenced in a study of T cell repertoires in ileal Crohn's disease. TCRdb keeps only in-frame clones here, not all; method: immunoSEQ multiplex PCR. The sample carries around 5,500 clones, about 80% recorded once. This sample's time point: inflamed ileum from the surgical specimen. Input material: ileal tissue. These receptors came from an adult with Crohn's disease.

The chain is built from TRBV9 and TRBJ2-3, with D perhaps TRBD1 (5 bases). V was cut by 4 bases and J by 3 bases, with 18 bases left in between. The CDR3 runs 16 residues. CDR1 is SGDLS, CDR2 YYNGEE, per germline. CDR3 protein: CASSTRTIKGTDTQYF. The CDR3, as DNA: TGTGCCAGCAGCACCCGGACAATCAAAGGAACAGATACGCAGTATTTT.

The J gene is TRBJ2-7, the V gene TRBV30; a possible D gene is TRBD1 (6 bases). CDR3 length: 14 residues. V gave up 2 bases and J gave up 4 bases, with 15 bases separating them. Germline lookup yields CDR1 GTSNPN and CDR2 SVGIG (reference sequence). CDR3 residues: CAWSSTGTTYEQYF. For the CDR3, the DNA is TGTGCCTGGAGTTCGACAGGTACGACGTACGAGCAGTACTTC. The whole variable domain, remainder taken from reference TRBV30 and TRBJ2-7, is SQTIHQWPATLVQPVGSPLSLECTVEGTSNPNLYWYRQAAGRGLQLLFYSVGIGQISSEVPQNLSASRPQDRQFILSSKKLLLSDSGFYLCAWSSTGTTYEQYFGPGTRLTVT.

The chain joins TRBV4-2 to TRBJ2-1; 9 bases are a match to TRBD2. Germline CDR1 is LGHNA and CDR2 is YNFKEQ. This CDR3 contains 16 residues. V shed 1 base and J 2 bases; nucleotides not matched to a gene: 3. The CDR3 nucleotides are TGTGCCAGCAGCCAAGGGGCTAGCGGGGCCTACAATGAGCAGTTCTTC. This translates into CASSQGASGAYNEQFF.

The chain joins TRBV30 to TRBJ1-3; a weak D match, TRBD1 (5 bases). The CDR3 has 15 amino acids. V was trimmed by 3 bases and J by 3 bases, leaving 15 bases between them. CDR1 is GTSNPN, CDR2 SVGIG, per germline (reference sequence). The CDR3 loop is CAWRPSGDGGNTIYF. CDR3 nucleotides: TGTGCCTGGAGACCGTCGGGGGACGGTGGAAACACCATATATTTT.

The J gene is TRBJ1-1, the V gene TRBV20-1; tentatively, D is TRBD1 (5 bases). Trimming shortened V by 2 bases and J by 10 bases, and 11 bases separated the two germline ends. The CDR3 is made up of 11 amino acids. The germline V gene has CDR1 DFQATT and CDR2 SNEGSKA (reference sequence). CDR3 DNA sequence: TGCAGTGCTAGACCGAAGGGGATAGCTTTCTTT. Translating gives CSARPKGIAFF.

The V and J genes are TRBV2 and TRBJ2-4; 12 bases are a match to TRBD1. This CDR3 spans 17 amino acids. Germline values: CDR1 SNHLY, CDR2 FYNNEI. The trim removed 7 bases at V and 1 base at J, leaving 8 bases unmatched. CDR3 nucleotide sequence: TGTGCCAGCAATTGGGGACAGGGGGCGCCGGCCAAAAACATTCAGTACTTC. Its protein is CASNWGQGAPAKNIQYF. Drawing the rest from reference TRBV2 and TRBJ2-4, the complete variable domain is EPEVTQTPSHQVTQMGQEVILRCVPISNHLYFYWYRQILGQKVEFLVSFYNNEISEKSEIFDDQFSVERPDGSNFTLKIRSTKLEDSAMYFCASNWGQGAPAKNIQYFGAGTRLSVL.

V and J are TRBV10-3 and TRBJ2-3, with TRBD2 as a possible D gene (5 bases). Germline CDR1 and CDR2: ENHRY and SYGVKD. The CDR3 is made up of 14 amino acids. With 7 bases removed from V and 1 base from J, the gap between germline ends came to 12 bases. CDR3 region: CAIMAGGGTDTQYF. DNA of the CDR3: TGTGCCATCATGGCGGGTGGGGGCACAGATACGCAGTATTTT.

J is TRBJ2-5 and V is TRBV5-5, with 11 bases identical to TRBD1. CDR3 length: 15 residues. V trimming: 4 bases; J trimming: 4 bases; junction bases outside the gene matches: 6. CDR1 is SGHKS and CDR2 is YYEKEE in the germline V gene (reference sequence). The CDR3 region is CASSKGQGGAETQYF. The CDR3 DNA reads as TGTGCCAGCAGCAAGGGACAGGGGGGTGCAGAGACCCAGTACTTC. The whole variable domain, filled in from reference TRBV5-5 and TRBJ2-5, reads DAGVTQSPTHLIKTRGQQVTLRCSPISGHKSVSWYQQVLGQGPQFIFQYYEKEERGRGNFPDRFSARQFPNYSSELNVNALLLGDSALYLCASSKGQGGAETQYFGPGTRLLVL.

The gene calls are TRBV5-4 and TRBJ1-1; unclear D gene. This CDR3 spans 14 amino acids. Trimming cost V 4 bases and J 0 bases, with 10 bases left between them. The germline gives CDR1 SGHNT, CDR2 YYREEE (reference sequence). This CDR3 is CASSPGGLNTEAFF. The CDR3 region has the DNA TGTGCCAGCAGCCCAGGAGGGTTGAACACTGAAGCTTTCTTT.

This clone is labeled large. The chain links TRBV9 to TRBJ2-3; no clear D. The CDR3 has 12 residues. The V end was cut by 3 bases, the J end by 5 bases, with 7 bases between. CDR1 SGDLS and CDR2 YYNGEE come from the germline V gene. The CDR3 region is CASSAREDTQYF. DNA for the CDR3: TGTGCCAGCAGCGCGCGTGAAGATACGCAGTATTTT.

V and J are TRBV7-2 and TRBJ2-7, with D possibly being TRBD2 (6 bases). The CDR3 length is 16 residues. Per germline, CDR1 SGHTA and CDR2 FQGNSA. V gave up 1 base and J gave up 4 bases, with 17 bases separating them. The CDR3 DNA follows: TGTGCCAGCAGCTTAGGGACGGGACTTGGAGGATACGAGCAGTACTTC. Protein sequence: CASSLGTGLGGYEQYF.

This chain joins TRBV2 and TRBJ1-5; 9 bases line up with TRBD1. CDR3 size: 14 residues. Germline V gene data show CDR1 as SNHLY and CDR2 as FYNNEI. After removal of 5 bases from V and 9 bases from J, the junction contained 8 bases not matched to a gene. The CDR3 nucleotides are TGTGCCAGCAGTAGGACAGGGGACCCAGGGCCCCAGCATTTT. Translated, it gives CASSRTGDPGPQHF.

The rearrangement links TRBV19 to TRBJ1-3, with D unresolved. With 5 bases removed from V and 4 bases from J, the gap between germline ends came to 6 bases. Germline values: CDR1 LNHDA, CDR2 SQIVND (reference sequence). This CDR3 contains 12 residues. The CDR3 nucleotides read TGTGCCAGTAGTCCCCTCGGAAACACCATATATTTT. Protein sequence: CASSPLGNTIYF.

This clone has just a few counts. This rearrangement joins TRBV5-1 to TRBJ1-2; 7 nucleotides align to TRBD1. Per germline, CDR1 SGHRS and CDR2 YFSETQ. Losses at the gene ends were 4 bases for V and 4 bases for J; bases not matched to a gene: 7. CDR3 length equals 14 residues. CDR3 coding DNA: TGCGCCAGCAGCCAAGGGACAGATCTCTATGGCTACACCTTC. Amino acids: CASSQGTDLYGYTF.

The CDR3 is CASSETQGRVSPLHF. The CDR3 DNA is TGTGCCAGCAGTGAGACTCAGGGGAGAGTTTCACCCCTCCACTTT. The chain couples TRBV6-1 to TRBJ1-6; TRBD1 might be the D (6 bases). The CDR3 covers 15 residues. Looked up from germline, CDR1 is MNHNS and CDR2 is SASEGT. The ends were cut back, 3 bases at V and 9 bases at J, with 15 bases in the middle.

The CDR3 here is CASSHSREQFF. DNA for the CDR3: TGTGCCAGCAGTCACAGCCGAGAGCAGTTCTTC. The V gene is TRBV11-1, the J gene TRBJ2-1, with D unresolved. This CDR3 is 11 amino acids long. Germline V gene lookup returns CDR1 SGHAT and CDR2 FQDESV (reference sequence). With 6 bases removed from V and 10 bases from J, the gap between germline ends came to 10 bases.

This chain uses TRBV2 with TRBJ1-1, with TRBD1 matching 10 bases. V was clipped by 7 bases and J by 5 bases; unmatched bases: 7. The CDR3 is 14 amino acids. Germline CDR1 reads SNHLY; CDR2 reads FYNNEI. Here the CDR3 reads CASIRGQGWTEAFF. The CDR3 DNA reads TGTGCCAGCATCAGGGGACAGGGGTGGACTGAAGCTTTCTTT.

This clone was detected only a few times. V usage is TRBV14 and J usage is TRBJ1-6; D remains unclear. V lost 5 bases to trimming and J lost 10 bases, with 9 bases between them. The CDR3 covers 12 residues. From germline, CDR1 is SGHDN and CDR2 FVKESK. In DNA, the CDR3 is TGTGCCAGCAGCATGCCTGACTCACCCCTCCACTTT. Translating gives CASSMPDSPLHF.

This clone was seen a single time. CDR3 loop: CASSQANQPQHF. The CDR3 nucleotides read TGTGCCAGCAGTCAAGCCAATCAGCCCCAGCATTTT. The chain recombines TRBV7-9 with TRBJ1-5, with D unresolved. The V end lost 6 bases, the J end lost 3 bases, and 6 bases lay between the germline ends. The CDR3 is 12 amino acids. Per the germline V gene, CDR1 is SEHNR and CDR2 is FQNEAQ (reference sequence). Supplemented by reference TRBV7-9 and TRBJ1-5, the full variable domain reads DTGVSQNPRHKITKRGQNVTFRCDPISEHNRLYWYRQTLGQGPEFLTYFQNEAQLEKSRLLSDRFSAERPKGSFSTLEIQRTEQGDSAMYLCASSQANQPQHFGDGTRLSIL.

The chain has TRBV10-3 and TRBJ2-7; D tentatively reads TRBD1 or TRBD2 (5 bases each). CDR3 length: 11 amino acids. Trimming pared 6 bases from V and 2 bases from J, leaving 5 bases between. CDR1 and CDR2 from the germline V gene are ENHRY and SYGVKD. CDR3 loop: CAIRGAYEQYF. The DNA for the CDR3 is TGTGCCATCAGGGGGGCCTACGAGCAGTACTTC.

The chain links TRBV7-9 to TRBJ1-3; 7 bases map to TRBD1. The germline gives CDR1 SEHNR, CDR2 FQNEAQ (reference sequence). The CDR3 is 16 amino acids. The V gene end was trimmed by 4 bases and the J gene end by 2 bases; junction bases not matched to a gene: 8. This CDR3 is CASSYGRQGAGNTIYF. CDR3 DNA: TGTGCCAGCAGCTATGGTCGACAGGGAGCTGGAAACACCATATATTTT. Supplemented by reference TRBV7-9 and TRBJ1-3, the full variable domain reads DTGVSQNPRHKITKRGQNVTFRCDPISEHNRLYWYRQTLGQGPEFLTYFQNEAQLEKSRLLSDRFSAERPKGSFSTLEIQRTEQGDSAMYLCASSYGRQGAGNTIYFGEGSWLTVV.

This rearrangement joins TRBV7-9 to TRBJ2-7; D perhaps matches TRBD1 (6 bases). Germline lookup yields CDR1 SEHNR and CDR2 FQNEAQ (reference sequence). The V gene lost 5 bases and the J gene lost 3 bases, with 11 bases spanning the gap. CDR3 length: 13 amino acids. The CDR3 coding sequence is TGTGCCAGCAGCAAACGGGACAACTACGAGCAGTACTTC. This encodes CASSKRDNYEQYF.

The chain couples TRBV5-4 to TRBJ2-1; 8 bases fit TRBD2. Germline V CDR1 and CDR2: SGHNT, YYREEE (reference sequence). With V trimmed by 2 bases and J by 0 bases, 4 bases remained unmatched. CDR3 length: 16 amino acids. CDR3 protein: CASSFAGGSSYNEQFF. The CDR3 DNA reads TGTGCCAGCAGCTTCGCGGGGGGTAGCTCCTACAATGAGCAGTTCTTC.

The chain recombines TRBV15 with TRBJ2-3; D is undetermined. Germline V gene sequence: CDR1 LNHNV, CDR2 YYDKDF (reference sequence). The CDR3 sequence is 14 residues long. The V end was cut by 0 bases, the J end by 4 bases, with 8 bases between. The CDR3 protein is CATSRDRSSDTQYF. CDR3 DNA sequence: TGTGCCACCAGCAGAGATAGGAGCTCAGATACGCAGTATTTT.

This CDR3 is CASSLGGAQETQYF. CDR3 nucleotides: TGCGCCAGCAGCTTGGGAGGGGCGCAAGAGACCCAGTACTTC. The rearrangement joins TRBV5-1 to TRBJ2-5; D is perhaps TRBD1 or TRBD2 (5 bases each). The V and J ends lost 0 bases and 2 bases respectively, with 8 bases between them. This CDR3 has 14 residues. In germline, CDR1 is SGHRS, CDR2 YFSETQ.

The CDR3 loop is CASSPQGQGRSYEQYF. CDR3 bases: TGTGCCAGCTCACCACAGGGACAGGGCCGCTCCTACGAGCAGTACTTC. The V call is TRBV18, the J call TRBJ2-7; 9 nucleotides line up with TRBD1. There are 16 residues in the CDR3. Germline-derived CDR1 and CDR2 are KGHSH and LQKENI. V trimming: 1 base; J trimming: 0 bases; junction bases outside the gene matches: 4. The whole variable domain, filled in from reference TRBV18 and TRBJ2-7, reads NAGVMQNPRHLVRRRGQEARLRCSPMKGHSHVYWYRQLPEEGLKFMVYLQKENIIDESGMPKERFSAEFPKEGPSILRIQQVVRGDSAAYFCASSPQGQGRSYEQYFGPGTRLTVT.

This chain uses TRBV18 with TRBJ1-5; 12 bases agree with TRBD1. The CDR3 has 15 amino acids. V trimming: 3 bases; J trimming: 8 bases; junction bases outside the gene matches: 5. In germline, CDR1 is KGHSH, CDR2 LQKENI. The CDR3 here is CASSPGTGGLEPQHF. The CDR3 region has the DNA TGTGCCAGCTCACCCGGGACAGGGGGCTTGGAGCCCCAGCATTTT. The full variable domain, in which reference TRBV18 and TRBJ1-5 provide the parts outside the CDR3, is NAGVMQNPRHLVRRRGQEARLRCSPMKGHSHVYWYRQLPEEGLKFMVYLQKENIIDESGMPKERFSAEFPKEGPSILRIQQVVRGDSAAYFCASSPGTGGLEPQHFGDGTRLSIL.

The chain is built from TRBV1 and TRBJ2-3; the table's D call of TRBD1 was not tested on the DNA. TRBV1 is a pseudogene segment. The CDR3 spans 17 residues. The CDR3 here is CTSSPPYRGPHTDTQYF. CDR3 in DNA: TGCACCAGCAGCCCCCCTTACAGGGGGCCCCACACAGATACGCAGTATTTT.

The chain has TRBV5-1 and TRBJ1-5; TRBD1 is a possible D gene (6 bases). The CDR3 runs to 14 residues. The germline V and J ends were trimmed by 5 bases and 2 bases, with 11 bases remaining between them. Per the germline V gene, CDR1 is SGHRS and CDR2 is YFSETQ. CDR3 amino acids: CASRPGDRNQPQHF. In DNA, the CDR3 is TGCGCCAGCAGACCAGGGGACCGCAATCAGCCCCAGCATTTT.

This clone was seen a few times. The V and J genes are TRBV19 and TRBJ2-7; weak D call: TRBD1 (6 bases). There are 13 residues in the CDR3. Germline V lookup: CDR1 LNHDA, CDR2 SQIVND (reference sequence). The V end was cut by 6 bases, the J end by 4 bases, with 13 bases between. CDR3 amino acids: CASRRSQGYEQYF. CDR3 coding DNA: TGTGCCAGTAGGAGGTCACAGGGTTACGAGCAGTACTTC.